This T cell receptor (beta chain) comes out of a study of T cell responses to AZD1222 COVID-19 vaccine. Of note for this clone: Antigen unknown. At one end the junction does not follow the germline gene, possibly because of a read error.

In germline, CDR1 is LGHDT, CDR2 YNNKEL (reference sequence). This CDR3 contains 16 residues. Generated by immunoSEQ multiplex PCR, the TCRdb table keeps only in-frame clones and is missing some. The sample includes some 88,000 clones, roughly nine tenths of them seen just once. Study-level findings and limits: Clonal diversity may have been underestimated in mostly white British donors. CD4 TCRs associated with vaccination spanned spike, dominating at 160-218 and 743-854.

The source of this sequence is an adult in good health. Sequencing used peripheral blood, obtained on day 0 of AZD1222 vaccination. This chain joins TRBV3-1 (or the pseudogene TRBV3-2) and TRBJ1-1, with 7 bases aligning to TRBD1. The CDR3 loop is CASSQARGIMNTEAFF. The CDR3 nucleotides read TGTGCCAGCAGTCAAGCCAGGGGGATCATGAACACTGAAGCTTTCTTT.